The 29 T cell receptor beta chains below all came from one sample that was sequenced in a study of shared clonotypes between healthy human individuals. The data were produced by immunoSEQ multiplex PCR, yet TCRdb's version contains in-frame clones alone and is incomplete. Among hundreds of thousands of clones listed, around three quarters were seen once. Sequenced sample: PBMCs. The source is a woman between 40 and 50 years old in good health. Some clones in this sample may be carry-over from other donors' samples.

The rearrangement links TRBV5-1 to TRBJ2-1; TRBD2 agrees at 8 bases. CDR1 SGHRS and CDR2 YFSETQ come from the germline V gene. The J segment lost 7 bases and the V segment lost 0 bases, leaving 9 bases of the junction unmatched. The CDR3 has 16 residues. This CDR3 reads CASSLVPAGVGNEQFF. The CDR3 bases are TGCGCCAGCAGCTTGGTTCCAGCGGGAGTAGGGAATGAGCAGTTCTTC. Using reference TRBV5-1 and TRBJ2-1 for the parts outside the CDR3, the full variable domain is KAGVTQTPRYLIKTRGQQVTLSCSPISGHRSVSWYQQTPGQGLQFLFEYFSETQRNKGNFPGRFSGRQFSNSRSEMNVSTLELGDSALYLCASSLVPAGVGNEQFFGPGTRLTVL.

The gene calls are TRBV7-8 and TRBJ2-7; TRBD2 is a possible D gene (5 bases). CDR1 is SGHVS, CDR2 FQNEAQ, per germline. V was trimmed by 5 bases and J by 0 bases, leaving 17 bases between them. This CDR3 has 16 residues. CDR3: CASSPRTATSSYEQYF. CDR3 bases: TGTGCCAGCAGCCCGCGGACTGCGACCAGCTCCTACGAGCAGTACTTC.

The chain employs TRBV10-3 and TRBJ2-1; D unclear. CDR3 size: 13 residues. V lost 0 bases to trimming and J lost 8 bases, with 8 bases between them. CDR1 is ENHRY, CDR2 SYGVKD, per germline. DNA of the CDR3: TGTGCCATCAGTGAGTCCTCCCGGGATGAGCAGTTCTTC. It is translated as CAISESSRDEQFF.

A remark on this clone: Different DNA sequences within this sample yield the same CDR3. This chain connects TRBV11-2 to TRBJ2-3, with a tentative D call TRBD2 (5 bases). V was clipped by 5 bases and J by 2 bases, with 8 bases between them. The germline V gene encodes CDR1 SGHAT and CDR2 FQNNGV. The CDR3 has 13 amino acids. CDR3 loop: CASSLDYTDTQYF. In DNA form, the CDR3 reads TGTGCCAGCAGCCTCGACTACACAGATACGCAGTATTTT.

This sequence joins TRBV4-2 and TRBJ2-3, with TRBD2 matching 8 bases. The V and J ends lost 0 bases and 10 bases, in that order; junction bases with no gene match: 9. Germline CDR1 and CDR2: LGHNA and YNFKEQ. The CDR3 contains 15 residues. Here the CDR3 reads CASSQESSGIGAQYF. CDR3 bases: TGTGCCAGCAGCCAAGAGAGTAGCGGGATAGGGGCGCAGTATTTT.

The chain couples TRBV30 to TRBJ1-1; a weak D match, TRBD1 (5 bases). CDR3 length equals 13 residues. CDR1 and CDR2 from the germline V gene are GTSNPN and SVGIG (reference sequence). Trimming shortened V by 3 bases and J by 2 bases, and 10 bases separated the two germline ends. The CDR3 loop reads CAWRPQGNTEAFF. The DNA for the CDR3 is TGTGCCTGGAGGCCGCAGGGAAACACTGAAGCTTTCTTT.

The rearrangement uses TRBV7-7 and TRBJ2-2; the D is unclear. Germline lookup yields CDR1 SSHAT and CDR2 FNYEAQ (reference sequence). Trimming shortened V by 5 bases and J by 1 base, and 8 bases separated the two germline ends. The CDR3 runs 14 residues. DNA of the CDR3: TGTGCCAGCAGCCCTAGAGGGAACACCGGGGAGCTGTTTTTT. Translation: CASSPRGNTGELFF.

The V and J genes are TRBV11-2 and TRBJ1-2, with D uncertain. The CDR3 totals 15 residues. Trimming removed 4 bases from V and 0 bases from J, with 12 bases in between. Germline-derived CDR1 and CDR2 are SGHAT and FQNNGV. The CDR3 loop reads CASSSNGRTNYGYTF. CDR3 DNA: TGTGCCAGCAGCTCCAATGGACGTACTAACTATGGCTACACCTTC. Using reference TRBV11-2 and TRBJ1-2 for the parts outside the CDR3, the full variable domain is EAGVAQSPRYKIIEKRQSVAFWCNPISGHATLYWYQQILGQGPKLLIQFQNNGVVDDSQLPKDRFSAERLKGVDSTLKIQPAKLEDSAVYLCASSSNGRTNYGYTFGSGTRLTVV.

The V and J genes are TRBV15 and TRBJ2-3; D possibly uses TRBD1 or TRBD2 (6 bases each). CDR1 is LNHNV and CDR2 is YYDKDF in the germline V gene (reference sequence). The CDR3 is 16 amino acids. V dropped 1 base and J dropped 5 bases, with 16 bases sitting between them. Written as DNA, the CDR3 is TGTGCCACCAGCAGAGTGACGGGGGCTGGTGGAGATACGCAGTATTTT. Protein product: CATSRVTGAGGDTQYF.

V gene TRBV15 combines with J gene TRBJ1-5, with D perhaps TRBD1 (5 bases). The CDR3 has 16 residues. V lost 1 base, J lost 4 bases, and 14 bases lay in between. CDR1 is LNHNV, CDR2 YYDKDF, per germline (reference sequence). The CDR3 protein is CATSRGEGTLNQPQHF. Here the CDR3 DNA reads TGTGCCACCAGCAGAGGGGAAGGGACTCTTAATCAGCCCCAGCATTTT.

In this sample, this clone turned up many times. The chain has TRBV6-1 and TRBJ2-7; TRBD1 matches at 7 bases. The V gene's germline CDR1 is MNHNS and CDR2 SASEGT. Trimming removed 4 bases from V and 2 bases from J; junction bases left unmatched: 8. The CDR3 sequence is 15 residues long. The CDR3, as DNA: TGTGCCAGCAGTGTAGGGACAGCTAACACCTACGAGCAGTACTTC. It translates to CASSVGTANTYEQYF.

The chain is built from TRBV2 and TRBJ1-2; no firm D call. V lost 3 bases to trimming and J lost 2 bases, with 7 bases between them. Germline loops: CDR1 SNHLY, CDR2 FYNNEI. The CDR3 consists of 13 residues. The CDR3 spells CASSDGRNYGYTF. CDR3 nucleotides: TGTGCCAGCAGTGACGGCAGAAACTATGGCTACACCTTC.

The chain uses TRBV11-2 and TRBJ1-1, with TRBD1 as a possible D gene (5 bases). The CDR3 consists of 13 residues. Germline lookup yields CDR1 SGHAT and CDR2 FQNNGV. V lost 6 bases to trimming and J lost 7 bases, with 15 bases between them. The CDR3 nucleotides read TGTGCCAGCAGGAAGATTGCAGACAGTGAAGCTTTCTTT. The encoded protein is CASRKIADSEAFF.

The rearrangement links TRBV4-2 to TRBJ2-1, with 10 positions matching TRBD2. This CDR3 is built from 13 residues. The germline CDR1 and CDR2 sequences are LGHNA and YNFKEQ. Trimming took 1 base from V and 12 from J; bases not matched to a gene: 3. The CDR3 here is CASSQGRTSGQFF. In DNA form, the CDR3 reads TGTGCCAGCAGCCAAGGGAGGACTAGCGGGCAGTTCTTC.

The rearrangement joins TRBV21-1 to TRBJ2-5; TRBD2 is the table's D call and was not checked against the DNA. TRBV21-1 is a listed pseudogene. The CDR3 spans 15 residues. DNA of the CDR3: TGTGCCAGCAGCAAAGTTCCAGCGCGACAAGAGACCCAGTACTTC. Its translation is CASSKVPARQETQYF.

This clone appeared a single time. The V gene is TRBV28, the J gene TRBJ1-5; 9 bases match TRBD1. The CDR3 runs to 15 residues. Germline loops: CDR1 MDHEN, CDR2 SYDVKM. V dropped 2 bases and J dropped 4; count of bases not matched to a gene: 3. The CDR3 spells CASSLLGQGNQPQHF. The CDR3 DNA reads TGTGCCAGCAGTTTACTGGGACAGGGTAATCAGCCCCAGCATTTT.

The chain is built from TRBV5-1 and TRBJ1-1; no clear D. Germline V gives CDR1 SGHRS, CDR2 YFSETQ. Trimming cost V 2 bases and J 10 bases, with 12 bases left between them. The CDR3 loop spans 12 amino acids. The CDR3 loop reads CASSFGSGGAFF. The CDR3 nucleotides read TGCGCCAGCAGCTTTGGTTCGGGTGGAGCTTTCTTT.

The chain joins TRBV7-3 to TRBJ2-3, with 8 bases aligning to TRBD2. This CDR3 comprises 14 residues. Per germline, CDR1 SGHTA and CDR2 FQGTGA. The V and J ends lost 4 bases and 7 bases, in that order; junction bases with no gene match: 7. The CDR3: CASSSSLAGNTQYF. The CDR3 nucleotides are TGTGCCAGCAGCTCTTCCCTAGCGGGTAATACGCAGTATTTT.

The chain has TRBV7-9 and TRBJ2-1, with a possible D match to TRBD2 (5 bases). Trimming left V 5 bases short and J 4 bases short, with 12 bases between. This CDR3 is 14 amino acids long. Per germline, CDR1 SEHNR and CDR2 FQNEAQ (reference sequence). Written as DNA, the CDR3 is TGTGCCAGCAGCCTACTAGGGTCATACAATGAGCAGTTCTTC. Its translation is CASSLLGSYNEQFF.

The chain links TRBV19 to TRBJ2-1, with TRBD2 matching over 12 bases. V shed 3 bases, J shed 6 bases, and the junction held 6 bases outside the gene matches. CDR1 is LNHDA, CDR2 SQIVND, per germline (reference sequence). The CDR3 has 16 residues. For the CDR3, the DNA is TGTGCCAGTAGTATCCCCGGACTAGCGGGATCCAATGAGCAGTTCTTC. This gives the protein CASSIPGLAGSNEQFF.

The chain joins TRBV30 to TRBJ1-1; no definite D call. The CDR3 has 13 residues. V was trimmed by 2 bases and J by 10 bases, leaving 17 bases between them. Germline-derived CDR1 and CDR2 are GTSNPN and SVGIG (reference sequence). The DNA for the CDR3 is TGTGCCTGGAGTAAAAGGCAGGCTCTGGGAGCTTTCTTT. Its protein is CAWSKRQALGAFF. Together with reference TRBV30 and TRBJ1-1, the CDR3 gives the full variable domain: SQTIHQWPATLVQPVGSPLSLECTVEGTSNPNLYWYRQAAGRGLQLLFYSVGIGQISSEVPQNLSASRPQDRQFILSSKKLLLSDSGFYLCAWSKRQALGAFFGQGTRLTVV.

V usage is TRBV2 and J usage is TRBJ2-5; 9 bases match TRBD1. The CDR3 spans 14 residues. Losses at the gene ends were 5 bases for V and 2 bases for J; bases not matched to a gene: 3. Germline assignment: CDR1 SNHLY and CDR2 FYNNEI. The CDR3 DNA is TGTGCCAGCAGTTGGACAGGGGTACAAGAGACCCAGTACTTC. Amino acids: CASSWTGVQETQYF.

The chain carries TRBV29-1 and TRBJ1-4, with TRBD1 as a possible D gene (6 bases). The CDR3 is made up of 14 amino acids. The ends were cut back, 4 bases at V and 6 bases at J, with 15 bases in the middle. Germline V lookup: CDR1 SQVTM, CDR2 ANQGSEA. CDR3 DNA sequence: TGCAGCGTTGCGCGGACAGCCGGGTATGAAAAACTGTTTTTT. It codes for CSVARTAGYEKLFF.

A few counts support this clone. V and J are TRBV14 and TRBJ2-7; no clear D. CDR1 is SGHDN, CDR2 FVKESK, per germline. The CDR3 is 14 amino acids. Trimming cost V 4 bases and J 5 bases, with 15 bases left between them. CDR3 nucleotide sequence: TGTGCCAGCAGCCCCGACCGGTTTAAAGACGAGCAGTACTTC. It codes for CASSPDRFKDEQYF.

This clone was picked up a small number of times. The same CDR3 arises from other DNA sequences in this sample as well. The J gene is TRBJ1-5, the V gene TRBV18; a possible D gene is TRBD1 (6 bases). With 1 base removed from V and 2 bases from J, the gap between germline ends came to 9 bases. Germline lookup yields CDR1 KGHSH and CDR2 LQKENI. The CDR3 has 15 amino acids. The CDR3 is CASSPQGVGNQPQHF. For the CDR3, the DNA is TGTGCCAGCTCACCACAGGGGGTGGGCAATCAGCCCCAGCATTTT.

V usage is TRBV21-1 and J usage is TRBJ2-1; the table's D call, TRBD2, was not checked against the DNA. TRBV21-1 is tagged as a pseudogene. This CDR3 is built from 17 residues. CDR3 protein: CASSTLTRASSYNEQFF. The CDR3 DNA reads TGTGCCAGCAGCACCCTGACTCGCGCAAGCTCCTACAATGAGCAGTTCTTC.

The genes are TRBV7-9 and TRBJ2-1; no clear D gene. Per germline, CDR1 SEHNR and CDR2 FQNEAQ (reference sequence). V shed 3 bases and J shed 6 bases, with 9 bases lying between them. The CDR3 sequence is 13 residues long. CDR3 protein: CASSFSFSNEQFF. The DNA for the CDR3 is TGTGCCAGCAGCTTTTCTTTTTCCAATGAGCAGTTCTTC.

This clone occurred many times. This sequence joins TRBV27 and TRBJ2-1; D might be TRBD1 or TRBD2, each matching 5 bases. V was clipped by 7 bases and J by 0 bases, with 7 bases between them. CDR1 MNHEY and CDR2 SMNVEV come from the germline V gene (reference sequence). The CDR3 extends over 13 amino acids. CDR3 bases: TGTGCCAGCACAGGGAGCTCCTACAATGAGCAGTTCTTC. It translates to CASTGSSYNEQFF.

The chain recombines TRBV6-5 with TRBJ2-7, with D perhaps assigned TRBD1 or TRBD2 (6 bases each). The CDR3 is 14 residues long. The germline V gene has CDR1 MNHEY and CDR2 SVGAGI. V gave up 2 bases and J gave up 4 bases, with 12 bases separating them. The CDR3: CASSYTGGGYEQYF. The CDR3 DNA reads as TGTGCCAGCAGTTACACCGGAGGGGGATACGAGCAGTACTTC.